The T cell receptor (beta chain) under discussion was sequenced for a study of blood T cells in healthy people across ages. Every sample yielded at least 6 million isolated PBMCs. Alongside a J-beta primer mix, a sample-barcoded 5' primer served in a second PCR lasting 7 to 11 cycles. Individual samples furnished no less than 2.5 million CDR3-containing paired-end reads apiece. TCRdb called the 5' RACE reads again in MiXCR, with one record for every CDR3 protein. The data hold fewer than 2,000,000 distinct CDR3 sequences, with about 35% observed a single time. This receptor was obtained from a woman aged 25 to 39 in good health. Sequencing was performed on blood.

CDR3: CSANPRGESYEQYF. As DNA, the CDR3 is TGCAGTGCCAACCCGAGGGGGGAATCCTACGAGCAGTACTTC. The V call is TRBV20-1, the J call TRBJ2-7, with D perhaps TRBD1 or TRBD2 (6 bases each). The length of the CDR3 is 14 residues. Trimming pared 6 bases from V and 1 base from J, leaving 16 bases between. Germline V gives CDR1 DFQATT, CDR2 SNEGSKA (reference sequence).